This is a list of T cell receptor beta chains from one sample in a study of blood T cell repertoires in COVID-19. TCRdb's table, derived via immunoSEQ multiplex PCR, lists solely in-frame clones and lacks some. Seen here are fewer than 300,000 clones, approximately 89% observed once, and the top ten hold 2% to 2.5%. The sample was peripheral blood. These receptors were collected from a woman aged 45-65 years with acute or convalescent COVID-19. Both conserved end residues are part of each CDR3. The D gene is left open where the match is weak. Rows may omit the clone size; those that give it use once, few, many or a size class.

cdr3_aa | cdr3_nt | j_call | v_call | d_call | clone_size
CASSSTGSPPETQYF | TGCGCCAGCAGCTCCACAGGGAGTCCTCCAGAGACCCAGTACTTC | TRBJ2-5 | TRBV5-1 | . | .
CASSQDLAPGYEQYF | TGCGCCAGCAGCCAAGATTTGGCACCAGGCTACGAGCAGTACTTC | TRBJ2-7 | TRBV4-1 | . | few
CASSFRRLAETQETQYF | TGTGCCAGCAGCTTCCGGAGACTAGCGGAGACACAAGAGACCCAGTACTTC | TRBJ2-5 | TRBV5-6 | TRBD2 | .
CASSGGRQYNQPQHF | TGTGCCAGCAGCGGGGGGCGCCAGTACAATCAGCCCCAGCATTTT | TRBJ1-5 | TRBV28 | . | .
CASSQHRASTVSGANVLTF | TGTGCCAGCAGCCAGCACAGGGCTTCCACAGTTTCCGGGGCCAACGTCCTGACTTTC | TRBJ2-6 | TRBV27 | . | .
CASSIRAGTGMGDEQYF | TGTGCCAGTAGTATAAGGGCCGGGACAGGGATGGGTGACGAGCAGTACTTC | TRBJ2-7 | TRBV19 | TRBD1 | .
CASSSRDRGSPLHF | TGTGCCAGCAGCTCTCGGGACAGGGGTTCACCCCTCCACTTT | TRBJ1-6 | TRBV7-2 | TRBD1 | few
CASSLGRESTEAFF | TGTGCCAGCAGTTTAGGTCGTGAGAGCACTGAAGCTTTCTTT | TRBJ1-1 | TRBV28 | . | .
CASSSSYRVAYGYTF | TGTGCCAGCAGCTCCTCATACAGGGTGGCCTATGGCTACACCTTC | TRBJ1-2 | TRBV7-9 | . | .
CASSLAIALSSYEQYF | TGTGCCAGCAGCTTAGCGATCGCCTTGAGCTCCTACGAGCAGTACTTC | TRBJ2-7 | TRBV7-2 | . | .
CASQTGYEKLFF | TGTGCCAGCCAAACGGGTTATGAAAAACTGTTTTTT | TRBJ1-4 | TRBV12-3/TRBV12-4 | . | once